The 15 T cell receptor beta chains below were found in one sample sequenced in a study of T cell repertoires in cytomegalovirus infection. TCRdb re-called the reads with MiXCR, one entry per CDR3 protein. Of about 400,000 distinct CDR3 sequences in the sample, roughly 18% are singletons; the top ten hold approximately 10%. What was sequenced was PBMCs. These receptor sequences come from a human donor in good health (CMV status not recorded). Some clones in this sample may be carry-over from other donors' samples.

The gene calls are TRBV2 and TRBJ2-7; weak D call: TRBD1 (6 bases). The V end was cut by 7 bases, the J end by 0 bases, with 16 bases between. CDR1 SNHLY and CDR2 FYNNEI come from the germline V gene. The CDR3 extends over 15 amino acids. CDR3 sequence reads: CASKTGQPSSYEQYF. In DNA, the CDR3 is TGTGCCAGCAAAACTGGACAGCCGAGCTCCTACGAGCAGTACTTC. Looking up the rest from reference TRBV2 and TRBJ2-7 gives the full variable domain: EPEVTQTPSHQVTQMGQEVILRCVPISNHLYFYWYRQILGQKVEFLVSFYNNEISEKSEIFDDQFSVERPDGSNFTLKIRSTKLEDSAMYFCASKTGQPSSYEQYFGPGTRLTVT.

This clonotype was picked up a small number of times. CDR3 coding DNA: TGTGCCTGTGGCGGACTAGCGGGGATGAGGGAGACCCAGTACTTC. Translation gives CACGGLAGMRETQYF. The chain carries TRBV11-2 and TRBJ2-5; TRBD2 aligns across 12 bases. CDR3 length: 15 residues. The V and J ends lost 11 bases and 5 bases, in that order; junction bases with no gene match: 12. Per the germline V gene, CDR1 is SGHAT and CDR2 is FQNNGV.

This clonotype was counted only a few times. CDR3 region: CAIRSSSENSYNEQFF. DNA of the CDR3: TGTGCCATCAGGAGCTCTAGCGAAAACTCCTACAATGAGCAGTTCTTC. This rearrangement joins TRBV10-3 to TRBJ2-1, with a possible D match to TRBD2 (6 bases). Per germline, CDR1 ENHRY and CDR2 SYGVKD. Trimming shortened V by 6 bases and J by 0 bases, and 15 bases separated the two germline ends. The CDR3 has 16 residues.

This clonotype has more than one count but fewer than ten. The rearrangement links TRBV12-3 or TRBV12-4 to TRBJ2-7; weak D call: TRBD2 (6 bases). With 7 bases removed from V and 0 bases from J, the gap between germline ends came to 16 bases. This CDR3 spans 15 amino acids. The CDR3 protein is CASKWGVANSYEQYF. The CDR3 nucleotides read TGTGCCAGCAAATGGGGGGTAGCGAACTCCTACGAGCAGTACTTC.

This clonotype has a count of ten or more. The CDR3 is CASSPSASSYNEQFF. In DNA form, the CDR3 reads TGTGCCAGCAGCCCGAGCGCCAGCTCCTACAATGAGCAGTTCTTC. The chain uses TRBV7-2 and TRBJ2-1; D gene ambiguous. Germline CDR1 is SGHTA and CDR2 is FQGNSA. CDR3 length: 15 residues. V shed 5 bases and J shed 0 bases, with 11 bases lying between them.

The chain uses TRBV15 and TRBJ1-1; D is possibly TRBD1 (5 bases). V was cut by 0 bases and J by 4 bases, with 15 bases left in between. CDR1 and CDR2 (germline): LNHNV, YYDKDF (reference sequence). The CDR3 length is 16 residues. The CDR3 loop is CATSRDRAGWGTEAFF. CDR3 bases: TGTGCCACCAGCAGAGATCGGGCAGGGTGGGGCACTGAAGCTTTCTTT.

J is TRBJ2-1 and V is TRBV19; the match to TRBD1 covers 9 bases. Germline trimming cut 6 bases from V and 0 bases from J; bases unmatched to any gene: 9. Germline V lookup: CDR1 LNHDA, CDR2 SQIVND (reference sequence). The CDR3 covers 17 residues. DNA for the CDR3: TGTGCCAGTAGCCGCCCGGGACAGGGCCCCTCCTACAATGAGCAGTTCTTC. It specifies CASSRPGQGPSYNEQFF.

This chain links TRBV24-1 with TRBJ2-3; TRBD2 matches at 12 bases. CDR3 length: 17 amino acids. V was pared by 7 bases and J by 6 bases, with 13 bases of the junction left unmatched. In germline, CDR1 is KGHDR, CDR2 SFDVKD. CDR3 sequence: CATRLFGLAGCEDTQYF. DNA of the CDR3: TGTGCCACCAGACTATTTGGACTAGCGGGATGTGAGGATACGCAGTATTTT.

This clonotype has a count of ten or more. One end of the junction fails to match germline, which may point to a read error. The V call is TRBV5-1, the J call TRBJ2-7; TRBD2 matches at 11 bases. CDR1 is SGHRS and CDR2 is YFSETQ in the germline V gene. This CDR3 spans 15 amino acids. The CDR3, as DNA: TGTGCCAGCAGCCTCGGGACTAGCGGTACCTACGAGCAGTACTTC. Amino acids: CASSLGTSGTYEQYF.

The J gene is TRBJ1-2, the V gene TRBV18; the D is unclear. The CDR3 consists of 14 residues. Between the trimmed V and J ends, which lost 2 bases and 7 bases, there was a span of 14 bases. Germline loops: CDR1 KGHSH, CDR2 LQKENI. The chain's CDR3 is CASSPEGGRSGYTF. CDR3 sequence (DNA): TGTGCCAGCTCACCAGAAGGAGGGAGGAGTGGCTACACCTTC.

This clonotype was detected many times. V and J are TRBV28 and TRBJ2-5; 10 bases are a match to TRBD2. Germline CDR1 reads MDHEN; CDR2 reads SYDVKM. The CDR3 spans 17 residues. J gave up 2 bases and V 6 bases, and 12 bases lay outside the gene matches. CDR3 amino acids: CASRPLGLAGDQETQYF. The CDR3 nucleotides read TGTGCCAGCAGACCCCTCGGGCTAGCGGGAGATCAAGAGACCCAGTACTTC.

In its sample, this clonotype was seen a few times. The V gene is TRBV27, the J gene TRBJ1-4, with no clear D. The CDR3 runs to 9 residues. V gave up 7 bases and J gave up 11 bases, with 5 bases separating them. Germline CDR1 reads MNHEY; CDR2 reads SMNVEV (reference sequence). The CDR3 region is CASKPKLFF. In nucleotides, the CDR3 is TGTGCCAGCAAACCGAAACTGTTTTTT.

This clonotype has at least ten counts. V gene TRBV5-6 combines with J gene TRBJ1-1; D perhaps matches TRBD1 (5 bases). CDR1 and CDR2 (germline): SGHDT, YYEEEE. Trimming pared 3 bases from V and 4 bases from J, leaving 16 bases between. The CDR3 has 15 residues. The CDR3 nucleotides are TGTGCCAGCAGCTGGCGAAGGGGAGGAAGCACTGAAGCTTTCTTT. Protein: CASSWRRGGSTEAFF.

By share of the sample, this clonotype is medium-sized (0.01 to 0.1%). The chain joins TRBV7-2 to TRBJ1-5; D perhaps matches TRBD1 (6 bases). The CDR3 is 16 amino acids. Between the trimmed V and J ends, which lost 5 bases and 0 bases, there was a span of 14 bases. CDR1 is SGHTA, CDR2 FQGNSA, per germline. The DNA of the CDR3 is TGTGCCAGCAGCCCACAGGGAACATATAGCAATCAGCCCCAGCATTTT. Translation: CASSPQGTYSNQPQHF.

This clonotype occurred many times. The V call is TRBV28, the J call TRBJ2-1, with 8 bases lining up with TRBD1. This CDR3 is 15 amino acids long. The V gene end was trimmed by 5 bases and the J gene end by 6 bases; junction bases not matched to a gene: 9. Per germline, CDR1 MDHEN and CDR2 SYDVKM. In DNA, the CDR3 is TGTGCCAGCAGTCCTCTTCAGGGGGCGCGCAATGAGCAGTTCTTC. Encoded protein: CASSPLQGARNEQFF.